The 30 T cell receptor beta chains presented below share a single source sample, sequenced in a study of cytomegalovirus exposure and HLA in healthy donors. The primer mix had 60 Vbeta and 13 Jbeta primers. Profiling relied on immunoSEQ multiplex PCR, and the TCRdb table lists in-frame clones only, not all of them. The table lists some 130,000 clones, approximately 79% of them singletons. Sequencing was performed on PBMCs. These TCRs come from a man between 18 and 35 years old in good health and CMV-seronegative.

This clone was found a few times. The chain has TRBV6-1 and TRBJ1-2, with TRBD1 matching 7 bases. The CDR3 length is 12 residues. CDR1 is MNHNS and CDR2 is SASEGT in the germline V gene. V shed 7 bases and J 4 bases; nucleotides not matched to a gene: 3. The CDR3 sequence is CASTGDSYGYTF. CDR3 nucleotide sequence: TGTGCCAGCACCGGGGACAGCTATGGCTACACCTTC.

This clone was found once. This chain uses TRBV2 with TRBJ1-1, with 8 positions matching TRBD1. In germline, CDR1 is SNHLY, CDR2 FYNNEI. The CDR3 runs to 13 residues. CDR3 loop: CVSTGDRTTEAFF. In nucleotides, the CDR3 is TGTGTTTCGACAGGGGATAGGACCACTGAAGCTTTCTTT.

The chain recombines TRBV5-5 with TRBJ2-5; weak D call: TRBD2 (5 bases). V was shortened by 0 bases and J by 0 bases, with 12 bases between the two germline ends. The CDR3 is 16 amino acids. Germline V gene data show CDR1 as SGHKS and CDR2 as YYEKEE (reference sequence). The CDR3: CASSLVEEVYQETQYF. The CDR3 bases are TGTGCCAGCAGCTTGGTGGAGGAGGTTTACCAAGAGACCCAGTACTTC.

The chain joins TRBV5-5 to TRBJ1-2, with D maybe TRBD1 (5 bases). The CDR3 is 14 amino acids. V was cut by 3 bases and J by 2 bases, with 11 bases left in between. CDR1 SGHKS and CDR2 YYEKEE come from the germline V gene (reference sequence). The CDR3 DNA follows: TGTGCCAGCAGCTGGTTGGACACCAACTATGGCTACACCTTC. Its protein is CASSWLDTNYGYTF.

In regard to this clone: Other DNA sequences in this specimen translate into the identical CDR3. The chain recombines TRBV15 with TRBJ2-5, with D possibly being TRBD2 (5 bases). This CDR3 has 14 residues. Trimming took 3 bases from V and 10 from J, leaving 18 bases between them. From germline, CDR1 is LNHNV and CDR2 YYDKDF (reference sequence). The CDR3, as DNA: TGTGCCACCAGCAGCGAGAGCGGCCACCCGAGCCAGTACTTC. It translates to CATSSESGHPSQYF.

V is TRBV7-2 and J is TRBJ1-2; 9 bases are a match to TRBD1. The V and J ends lost 2 bases and 7 bases, in that order; junction bases with no gene match: 5. Germline values: CDR1 SGHTA, CDR2 FQGNSA. The CDR3 sequence is 14 residues long. The DNA of the CDR3 is TGTGCCAGCAGCTTAACGGGACAGGGTAGTGGCTACACCTTC. Translation gives CASSLTGQGSGYTF.

With respect to this clone: Other nucleotide sequences from this sample produce the same CDR3. The DNA of the CDR3 is TGTGCCAGCAGCGCCTCTTCACAGGGGGCGTTCACCGAAGCTTTCTTT. As protein: CASSASSQGAFTEAFF. The rearrangement links TRBV7-9 to TRBJ1-1, with 9 positions matching TRBD1. This CDR3 has 16 residues. Germline V gene lookup returns CDR1 SEHNR and CDR2 FQNEAQ (reference sequence). V lost 5 bases and J lost 8; bases outside the gene matches: 15.

The J gene is TRBJ1-3, the V gene TRBV5-6; possibly TRBD1 for D (6 bases). The length of the CDR3 is 15 residues. Germline V gene sequence: CDR1 SGHDT, CDR2 YYEEEE. Trimming left V 0 bases short and J 2 bases short, with 9 bases between. The CDR3 sequence: CASSLGKGAGNTIYF. Written as DNA, the CDR3 is TGTGCCAGCAGCTTGGGGAAGGGGGCTGGAAACACCATATATTTT.

This clone was found once. This rearrangement joins TRBV29-1 to TRBJ1-2; 10 positions match TRBD1. V was clipped by 6 bases and J by 7 bases; unmatched bases: 8. CDR3 size: 13 residues. CDR1 and CDR2 from the germline V gene are SQVTM and ANQGSEA. For the CDR3, the DNA is TGCAGCGTCGGAACCGGGACAGGGGTTGGCTACACCTTC. Translating it yields CSVGTGTGVGYTF.

J is TRBJ2-1 and V is TRBV2; TRBD1 aligns across 7 bases. The CDR3 loop spans 12 amino acids. Per the germline V gene, CDR1 is SNHLY and CDR2 is FYNNEI. CDR3 region: CATDRVLGEQFF. For the CDR3, the DNA is TGTGCTACAGACAGGGTTTTAGGTGAGCAGTTCTTC.

The gene calls are TRBV4-1 and TRBJ2-7; tentative D call: TRBD1 (5 bases). CDR1 and CDR2 (germline): MGHRA, YSYEKL. The CDR3 is 15 amino acids. Trimming removed 0 bases at V and 1 base at J, with 10 bases between. In DNA form, the CDR3 reads TGCGCCAGCAGCCAAGAAAGGACACCTTCCTACGAGCAGTACTTC. Translating it yields CASSQERTPSYEQYF.

CDR3: CSVGQGASGYTF. CDR3 nucleotide sequence: TGCAGCGTTGGGCAGGGGGCGAGTGGCTACACCTTC. The genes are TRBV29-1 and TRBJ1-2; 8 bases agree with TRBD1. Germline V gene lookup returns CDR1 SQVTM and CDR2 ANQGSEA. This CDR3 has 12 amino acids. V lost 4 bases, J lost 7 bases, and 5 bases stayed unmatched.

A remark on this clone: One end of the junction does not line up with germline, which may come from a read error. The chain is built from TRBV7-9 and TRBJ1-2; possibly TRBD1 for D (6 bases). This CDR3 contains 16 residues. From germline, CDR1 is SEHNR and CDR2 FQNEAQ (reference sequence). In nucleotides, the CDR3 is TGTTCCAGCAGCCTAACCCCAGGACAGATTAACTATGGCTACACCTTC. Residues: CSSSLTPGQINYGYTF.

The chain couples TRBV6-5 to TRBJ2-3, with D perhaps matching TRBD2 (6 bases). Per germline, CDR1 MNHEY and CDR2 SVGAGI. Deletions cut 7 bases from V and 2 bases from J, with 10 bases between. This CDR3 contains 13 residues. CDR3 sequence reads: CASTGRSTDTQYF. The CDR3, as DNA: TGTGCCAGCACCGGGAGATCCACAGATACGCAGTATTTT.

The chain uses TRBV30 and TRBJ1-1; D unresolved. V was clipped by 3 bases and J by 4 bases, with 9 bases between them. The length of the CDR3 is 12 residues. Germline-derived CDR1 and CDR2 are GTSNPN and SVGIG (reference sequence). CDR3 nucleotides: TGTGCCTGGAGCCTGCCGGTCACTGAAGCTTTCTTT. It yields the protein CAWSLPVTEAFF.

A single count supports this clone. CDR3: CASSSTGAIWQPQHF. The CDR3 coding sequence is TGTGCCAGTAGCTCAACAGGCGCCATATGGCAGCCCCAGCATTTT. J is TRBJ1-5 and V is TRBV19; D may be TRBD1 (5 bases). Germline V gene lookup returns CDR1 LNHDA and CDR2 SQIVND (reference sequence). Trimming cost V 6 bases and J 7 bases, with 19 bases left between them. The CDR3 has 15 residues.

V gene TRBV25-1 combines with J gene TRBJ1-5; possible D gene TRBD1, 5 bases. Trimming stripped 4 bases from V and 3 bases from J, with 7 bases between. The CDR3 covers 13 residues. CDR1 and CDR2 (germline): MGHDK, SYGVNS. The CDR3 DNA is TGTGCCAGCAGTGCAGGGTCCAATCAGCCCCAGCATTTT. Its protein is CASSAGSNQPQHF.

The chain joins TRBV6-5 to TRBJ2-7; D might be TRBD1 (5 bases). Per germline, CDR1 MNHEY and CDR2 SVGAGI. This CDR3 comprises 15 residues. The V gene lost 8 bases and the J gene lost 0 bases, with 17 bases spanning the gap. The DNA of the CDR3 is TGTGCCAGCGGCTCGCCACTCAGGGACTCCTACGAGCAGTACTTC. The encoded protein is CASGSPLRDSYEQYF.

J is TRBJ1-4 and V is TRBV6-1; 8 nucleotides match TRBD1. CDR1 and CDR2 (germline): MNHNS, SASEGT. Trimming cost V 6 bases and J 7 bases; bases outside gene matches: 7. This CDR3 spans 14 amino acids. CDR3 loop: CASRHQGAGEKLFF. For the CDR3, the DNA is TGTGCCAGCAGGCATCAGGGGGCAGGTGAAAAACTGTTTTTT.

In its sample, this clone was seen once. The chain is built from TRBV5-8 and TRBJ1-1; D call uncertain. V lost 7 bases, J lost 10 bases, and 11 bases lay in between. CDR1 is SGHTS and CDR2 is YDEGEE in the germline V gene. There are 10 residues in the CDR3. The CDR3 protein is CASPLRRAFF. As DNA, the CDR3 is TGTGCCAGCCCCTTGCGGCGAGCTTTCTTT.

The rearrangement uses TRBV5-3 and TRBJ2-7; 7 nucleotides match TRBD1. TRBV5-3 falls under the ORF class, with uncertain function. The CDR3 spans 14 residues. The ends lost 3 bases at V and 2 bases at J; junction bases unmatched: 5. The CDR3 sequence: CARSCGTAAYEQYF. DNA for the CDR3: TGTGCCAGAAGCTGTGGGACAGCTGCCTACGAGCAGTACTTC.

The chain recombines TRBV11-2 with TRBJ1-1; possible D gene TRBD1, 5 bases. Germline CDR1 is SGHAT and CDR2 is FQNNGV. The V end was cut by 3 bases, the J end by 1 base, with 9 bases between. The CDR3 length is 14 residues. CDR3 region: CASSFLTENTEAFF. The CDR3 nucleotides read TGTGCCAGCAGCTTTCTGACAGAGAACACTGAAGCTTTCTTT.

The table lists this clone with a few counts. This chain connects TRBV30 to TRBJ1-4; possible D gene TRBD1, 6 bases. Germline assignment: CDR1 GTSNPN and CDR2 SVGIG (reference sequence). This CDR3 has 15 residues. V shed 2 bases and J shed 8 bases, with 18 bases lying between them. Written as DNA, the CDR3 is TGTGCCTGGAGTTATGGAAGACCTACAGGGGAAAAACTGTTTTTT. Translation: CAWSYGRPTGEKLFF.

CDR3: CASSLVFWATQYF. The CDR3, as DNA: TGTGCCAGCAGCTTAGTATTCTGGGCGACCCAGTACTTC. J is TRBJ2-5 and V is TRBV7-2; D call uncertain. This CDR3 comprises 13 residues. V was shortened by 1 base and J by 7 bases, with 10 bases between the two germline ends. Germline V CDR1 and CDR2: SGHTA, FQGNSA.

The chain employs TRBV7-2 and TRBJ1-2; D is unresolved. Trimming cost V 8 bases and J 0 bases, with 10 bases left between them. The germline V gene encodes CDR1 SGHTA and CDR2 FQGNSA. The CDR3 sequence is 13 residues long. CDR3 nucleotide sequence: TGTGCCAGCGGAAGGACTCCTAACTATGGCTACACCTTC. Protein: CASGRTPNYGYTF.

J is TRBJ1-6 and V is TRBV12-1; the table gives TRBD1 as D, unverified against the DNA. TRBV12-1 is flagged as a pseudogene. The CDR3 consists of 20 residues. CDR3 sequence: CASSSAWTATLNPPNSPLHF. In DNA form, the CDR3 reads TGTGCCAGCAGCTCCGCCTGGACAGCCACTTTAAACCCCCCTAATTCACCCCTCCACTTT.

This rearrangement joins TRBV15 to TRBJ1-4, with a possible D match to TRBD1 (6 bases). CDR1 is LNHNV, CDR2 YYDKDF, per germline (reference sequence). V was pared by 0 bases and J by 2 bases, with 19 bases between. The CDR3 is made up of 19 amino acids. CDR3 in DNA: TGTGCCACCAGCAGAGACCCAGGGGACCTACCGGCCACTAATGAAAAACTGTTTTTT. Translation: CATSRDPGDLPATNEKLFF.

The chain uses TRBV11-2 and TRBJ2-7; 7 bases align to TRBD1. Germline trimming cut 0 bases from V and 1 base from J; bases unmatched to any gene: 3. The CDR3 length is 15 residues. Germline assignment: CDR1 SGHAT and CDR2 FQNNGV. The CDR3 protein is CASSLDPGQSYEQYF. CDR3 DNA sequence: TGTGCCAGCAGCTTAGACCCGGGACAGTCCTACGAGCAGTACTTC.

The V gene is TRBV12-2, the J gene TRBJ2-3; the table's D call of TRBD2 was not tested on the DNA. TRBV12-2 is designated a pseudogene. The CDR3 has 16 residues. CDR3 region: CASRLRRGPSTDTQYF. The CDR3 bases are TGTGCAAGTCGCTTAAGGCGGGGGCCCAGCACAGATACGCAGTATTTT.

The rearrangement links TRBV6-5 to TRBJ2-1; TRBD2 matches at 7 bases. Germline V gene lookup returns CDR1 MNHEY and CDR2 SVGAGI. The junction had 8 bases not matched to a gene; V was cut back by 6 bases and J by 3 bases. This CDR3 region has 15 residues. In DNA form, the CDR3 reads TGTGCCAGCAGCTTGGCGGCTAGCGGCTACAATGAGCAGTTCTTC. This sequence encodes CASSLAASGYNEQFF.